A single sample gave rise to the 28 T cell receptor beta chains below, sequenced in a study of CD8 T cells in Susac syndrome. The authors reverse transcribed roughly 0.5 to 1 ug RNA with random hexamers. TCRdb analysed the immunoSEQ multiplex PCR reads with MiXCR anew, one entry per CDR3 protein. The table lists about 49,000 distinct CDR3 sequences, more than 85% of them singletons. The material sequenced was CD8+ T cells from PBMCs. Receptors originate from a human donor in good health.

The chain has TRBV7-9 and TRBJ1-2, with D unresolved. Germline-derived CDR1 and CDR2 are SEHNR and FQNEAQ (reference sequence). The CDR3 has 15 amino acids. Trimming removed 10 bases from V and 7 bases from J, with 25 bases in between. This CDR3 reads CAIQEAHGRESGYTF. The CDR3 DNA sequence: TGTGCCATCCAAGAGGCCCATGGGAGGGAATCTGGCTACACCTTC.

The CDR3 DNA reads TGTGCCACCAGAGGGACCCCGCTGGAAAACACCATATATTTT. It translates to CATRGTPLENTIYF. V gene TRBV15 combines with J gene TRBJ1-3; D perhaps matches TRBD1 (5 bases). Germline-derived CDR1 and CDR2 are LNHNV and YYDKDF (reference sequence). CDR3 size: 14 residues. Trimming took off 6 bases at V and 6 bases at J, with 15 bases between the two ends.

This chain joins TRBV18 and TRBJ1-4, with 11 bases that match TRBD1. Germline CDR1 KGHSH, CDR2 LQKENI. The CDR3 sequence is 16 residues long. Losses at the gene ends were 5 bases for V and 6 bases for J; bases not matched to a gene: 8. The CDR3 reads CASSSDRGQSYEKLFF. CDR3 in DNA: TGTGCCAGCTCATCGGACAGGGGGCAATCTTATGAAAAACTGTTTTTT.

The V gene is TRBV20-1, the J gene TRBJ2-1, with D perhaps TRBD1 or TRBD2 (5 bases each). CDR1 is DFQATT and CDR2 is SNEGSKA in the germline V gene (reference sequence). The CDR3 is made up of 15 amino acids. Trimming stripped 4 bases from V and 2 bases from J, with 15 bases between. CDR3: CSAIVSGPPYNEQFF. CDR3 nucleotides: TGCAGTGCTATAGTGTCGGGGCCTCCCTACAATGAGCAGTTCTTC.

The chain carries TRBV3-1 and TRBJ2-7, with 8 bases that match TRBD2. Per the germline V gene, CDR1 is LGHDT and CDR2 is YNNKEL (reference sequence). With V trimmed by 0 bases and J by 2 bases, 6 bases remained unmatched. This CDR3 comprises 16 residues. In DNA form, the CDR3 reads TGTGCCAGCAGCCAAGATTCGGCGGGAGGCACCTACGAGCAGTACTTC. Protein: CASSQDSAGGTYEQYF.

This chain joins TRBV9 and TRBJ2-2, with D hard to call. Trimming took 2 bases from V and 7 from J, leaving 12 bases between them. The CDR3 covers 14 residues. CDR1 is SGDLS, CDR2 YYNGEE, per germline. This chain's CDR3 is CASSVAYTNGELFF. The CDR3 region has the DNA TGTGCCAGCAGCGTGGCATACACTAACGGGGAGCTGTTTTTT.

CDR3 DNA sequence: TGCGCCAGCAGCTCGGGACCCTACACTGAAGCTTTCTTT. Protein sequence: CASSSGPYTEAFF. The chain has TRBV5-1 and TRBJ1-1, with D perhaps matching TRBD1 (5 bases). V was pared by 3 bases and J by 3 bases, with 9 bases between. Germline loops: CDR1 SGHRS, CDR2 YFSETQ. This CDR3 has 13 residues.

This chain connects TRBV27 to TRBJ2-7, with 8 bases identical to TRBD2. V lost 6 bases and J lost 12; bases outside the gene matches: 7. This CDR3 comprises 11 residues. In germline, CDR1 is MNHEY, CDR2 SMNVEV (reference sequence). For the CDR3, the DNA is TGTGCCAGCAGCGCCGGGACTAGAACGTACTTC. This encodes CASSAGTRTYF.

This clonotype was recorded once. This chain connects TRBV28 to TRBJ2-5, with TRBD1 matching 9 bases. Germline CDR1 and CDR2: MDHEN and SYDVKM. The trim removed 6 bases at V and 0 bases at J, leaving 5 bases unmatched. This CDR3 spans 15 amino acids. This chain's CDR3 is CASRTDRGYQETQYF. CDR3 in DNA: TGTGCCAGCAGAACCGACAGGGGGTACCAAGAGACCCAGTACTTC.

The J gene is TRBJ2-7, the V gene TRBV27; D is unresolved. CDR1 is MNHEY and CDR2 is SMNVEV in the germline V gene (reference sequence). The CDR3 extends over 14 amino acids. V dropped 4 bases and J dropped 3 bases, with 13 bases sitting between them. The CDR3 here is CASSSIGNLYEQYF. Here the CDR3 DNA reads TGTGCCAGCAGTTCTATCGGAAACCTCTACGAGCAGTACTTC.

The gene calls are TRBV12-3 or TRBV12-4 and TRBJ2-7; D remains unclear. The length of the CDR3 is 14 residues. Trimming took 5 bases from V and 0 from J, leaving 11 bases between them. In DNA, the CDR3 is TGTGCCAGCAGTCCGGACGGTTACTCCTACGAGCAGTACTTC. Amino acids: CASSPDGYSYEQYF.

The gene calls are TRBV29-1 and TRBJ1-2; D gene ambiguous. The CDR3 contains 14 residues. Germline CDR1 is SQVTM and CDR2 is ANQGSEA. With 4 bases removed from V and 2 bases from J, the gap between germline ends came to 14 bases. The CDR3 DNA follows: TGCAGCGTTGTGTTCCCGACGCAGAACTATGGCTACACCTTC. It specifies CSVVFPTQNYGYTF.

The J gene is TRBJ2-1, the V gene TRBV27, with TRBD1 identical over 9 bases. This CDR3 comprises 16 residues. Germline V gene data show CDR1 as MNHEY and CDR2 as SMNVEV (reference sequence). V dropped 7 bases and J dropped 4; count of bases not matched to a gene: 11. CDR3 protein: CASTPLQGADYNEQFF. CDR3 nucleotide sequence: TGTGCCAGCACCCCCCTACAGGGGGCGGATTACAATGAGCAGTTCTTC.

The chain has TRBV10-3 and TRBJ2-1; 11 nucleotides agree with TRBD2. The V gene end was trimmed by 2 bases and the J gene end by 9 bases; junction bases not matched to a gene: 15. The CDR3 spans 18 residues. From germline, CDR1 is ENHRY and CDR2 SYGVKD. This CDR3 is CAISETLAASGRNGEQFF. The CDR3 coding sequence is TGTGCCATCAGTGAGACTCTTGCGGCTAGCGGGAGGAACGGTGAGCAGTTCTTC.

V gene TRBV27 combines with J gene TRBJ1-5; tentative D call: TRBD1 (6 bases). The CDR3 loop spans 16 amino acids. The V end was cut by 2 bases, the J end by 4 bases, with 15 bases between. Germline V gives CDR1 MNHEY, CDR2 SMNVEV (reference sequence). In DNA, the CDR3 is TGTGCCAGCAGTTTAGTGGGGGGGCGGCAAAATCAGCCCCAGCATTTT. Its protein is CASSLVGGRQNQPQHF.

The rearrangement links TRBV28 to TRBJ2-3; D unresolved. Germline CDR1 reads MDHEN; CDR2 reads SYDVKM. V was pared by 4 bases and J by 2 bases, with 19 bases between. CDR3 size: 17 residues. Here the CDR3 reads CASSSPPSLPYTDTQYF. As DNA, the CDR3 is TGTGCCAGCAGTTCCCCGCCATCTTTGCCGTACACAGATACGCAGTATTTT.

The rearrangement joins TRBV27 to TRBJ2-2, with D maybe TRBD2 (7 bases). The CDR3 sequence is 16 residues long. Trimming cost V 3 bases and J 4 bases, with 15 bases left between them. Germline V gene sequence: CDR1 MNHEY, CDR2 SMNVEV (reference sequence). The CDR3 reads CASSLYREGTTGELFF. In DNA, the CDR3 is TGTGCCAGCAGTTTGTACAGGGAGGGGACCACCGGGGAGCTGTTTTTT.

The V call is TRBV5-4, the J call TRBJ2-7; 15 bases agree with TRBD2. CDR3 length: 18 amino acids. From germline, CDR1 is SGHNT and CDR2 YYREEE (reference sequence). Trimming cost V 3 bases and J 3 bases; bases outside gene matches: 10. The CDR3: CASSSGLAGGGKVYEQYF. DNA for the CDR3: TGTGCCAGCAGCTCGGGACTAGCGGGAGGCGGTAAGGTCTACGAGCAGTACTTC.

This clonotype has just one count. The V call is TRBV24-1, the J call TRBJ2-2; 10 bases agree with TRBD2. The V segment lost 3 bases and the J segment 0 bases; nucleotides outside the gene matches: 6. This CDR3 comprises 18 residues. From germline, CDR1 is KGHDR and CDR2 SFDVKD. The CDR3 coding sequence is TGTGCCACCAGTGATGAGAGACTAGCGGGCGCGAACACCGGGGAGCTGTTTTTT. Residues: CATSDERLAGANTGELFF.

The chain employs TRBV9 and TRBJ2-6; 10 bases are a match to TRBD2. The V segment lost 1 base and the J segment 0 bases; nucleotides outside the gene matches: 16. This CDR3 comprises 22 residues. The germline V gene has CDR1 SGDLS and CDR2 YYNGEE. CDR3 loop: CASSVKAGTSALTLSGANVLTF. The CDR3 DNA sequence: TGTGCCAGCAGCGTAAAGGCAGGGACTAGCGCGTTGACGCTCTCTGGGGCCAACGTCCTGACTTTC.

This chain uses TRBV28 with TRBJ2-7; D is ambiguous. The CDR3 covers 14 residues. CDR1 and CDR2 from the germline V gene are MDHEN and SYDVKM. Trimming removed 6 bases at V and 4 bases at J, with 16 bases between. Here the CDR3 DNA reads TGTGCCAGCAGCGCGTTCATTGGGCCTTACGAGCAGTACTTC. Encoded protein: CASSAFIGPYEQYF.

This chain joins TRBV28 and TRBJ2-5, with D perhaps matching TRBD1 (5 bases). V was shortened by 2 bases and J by 5 bases, with 15 bases between the two germline ends. The CDR3 runs 15 residues. The germline gives CDR1 MDHEN, CDR2 SYDVKM. CDR3: CASSLLGPVGETQYF. CDR3 nucleotide sequence: TGTGCCAGCAGTTTACTGGGGCCCGTCGGGGAGACCCAGTACTTC.

The rearrangement joins TRBV19 to TRBJ1-1; TRBD1 matches 7 bases. The V and J ends lost 7 bases and 1 base, in that order; junction bases with no gene match: 6. Per the germline V gene, CDR1 is LNHDA and CDR2 is SQIVND (reference sequence). CDR3 length equals 14 residues. The CDR3 DNA is TGTGCCAGTAAGCCGGGACAGACGAACACTGAAGCTTTCTTT. Protein product: CASKPGQTNTEAFF.

The rearrangement links TRBV29-1 to TRBJ2-1; TRBD1 aligns across 8 bases. In germline, CDR1 is SQVTM, CDR2 ANQGSEA. V shed 7 bases and J 7 bases; nucleotides not matched to a gene: 6. The CDR3 runs 12 residues. The CDR3 region has the DNA TGCAGCGCCCGGACAGGGAGTAATGAGCAGTTCTTC. Protein: CSARTGSNEQFF.

The rearrangement links TRBV11-2 to TRBJ2-5, with D perhaps matching TRBD1 or TRBD2 (5 bases each). In germline, CDR1 is SGHAT, CDR2 FQNNGV. V lost 4 bases and J 2 bases, leaving 11 bases between the germline ends. CDR3 length: 14 amino acids. CDR3 in DNA: TGTGCCAGCAGCTCCTGGGACGATCAAGAGACCCAGTACTTC. Translated, it gives CASSSWDDQETQYF.

The chain joins TRBV10-3 to TRBJ2-4; the match to TRBD2 covers 10 bases. The CDR3 extends over 13 amino acids. Per the germline V gene, CDR1 is ENHRY and CDR2 is SYGVKD. V was clipped by 11 bases and J by 4 bases; unmatched bases: 5. The CDR3 loop is CAVLLAGKNIQYF. The DNA of the CDR3 is TGTGCCGTCTTACTAGCGGGGAAAAACATTCAGTACTTC.

J is TRBJ2-5 and V is TRBV7-2; 9 nucleotides agree with TRBD2. The ends lost 4 bases at V and 5 bases at J; junction bases unmatched: 5. The CDR3 spans 14 residues. The germline V gene encodes CDR1 SGHTA and CDR2 FQGNSA. CDR3 DNA: TGTGCCAGCAGCTCTCTAGCGGGATCGGAGACCCAGTACTTC. It codes for CASSSLAGSETQYF.

V is TRBV5-1 and J is TRBJ2-5, with a weak D call TRBD2 (6 bases). Germline lookup yields CDR1 SGHRS and CDR2 YFSETQ. This CDR3 region has 15 residues. V was pared by 0 bases and J by 3 bases, with 12 bases between. CDR3 amino acids: CASSLGYGSEETQYF. CDR3 DNA: TGCGCCAGCAGCTTGGGGTACGGGAGCGAAGAGACCCAGTACTTC.